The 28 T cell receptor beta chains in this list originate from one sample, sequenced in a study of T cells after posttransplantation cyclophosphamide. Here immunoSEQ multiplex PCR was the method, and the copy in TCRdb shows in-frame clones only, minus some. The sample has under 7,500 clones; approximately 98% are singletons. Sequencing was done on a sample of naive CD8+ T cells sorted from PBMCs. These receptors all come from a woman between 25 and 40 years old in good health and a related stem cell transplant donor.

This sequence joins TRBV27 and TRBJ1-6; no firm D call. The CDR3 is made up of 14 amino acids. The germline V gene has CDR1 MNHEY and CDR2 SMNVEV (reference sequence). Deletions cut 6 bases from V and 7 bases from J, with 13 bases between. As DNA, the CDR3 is TGTGCCAGCAGGCCCGGGGTAGTGAATTCACCCCTCCACTTT. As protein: CASRPGVVNSPLHF.

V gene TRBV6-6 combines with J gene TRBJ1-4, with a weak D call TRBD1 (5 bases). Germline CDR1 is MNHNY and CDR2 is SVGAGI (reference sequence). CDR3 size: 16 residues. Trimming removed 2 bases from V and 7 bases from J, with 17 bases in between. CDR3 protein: CASSYRPEGFGEKLFF. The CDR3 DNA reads TGTGCCAGCAGTTACAGGCCGGAGGGGTTTGGTGAAAAACTGTTTTTT.

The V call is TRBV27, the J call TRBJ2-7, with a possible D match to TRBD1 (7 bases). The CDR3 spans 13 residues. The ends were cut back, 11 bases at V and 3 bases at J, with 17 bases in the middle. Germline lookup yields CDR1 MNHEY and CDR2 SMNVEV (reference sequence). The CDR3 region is CASLRQGGYEQYF. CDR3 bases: TGTGCCTCCCTCCGGCAGGGGGGCTACGAGCAGTACTTC.

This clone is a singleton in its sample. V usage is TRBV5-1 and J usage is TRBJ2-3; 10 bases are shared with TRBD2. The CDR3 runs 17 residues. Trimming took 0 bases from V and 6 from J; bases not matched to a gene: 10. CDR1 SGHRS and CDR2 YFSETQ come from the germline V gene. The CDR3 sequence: CASSLAISGGPSDTQYF. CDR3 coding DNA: TGCGCCAGCAGCTTGGCAATTAGCGGGGGGCCCTCGGATACGCAGTATTTT.

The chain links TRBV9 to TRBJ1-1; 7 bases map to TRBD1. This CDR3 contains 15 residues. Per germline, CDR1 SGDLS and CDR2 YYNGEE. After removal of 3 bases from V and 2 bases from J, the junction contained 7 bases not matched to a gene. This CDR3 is CASSESGTDNTEAFF. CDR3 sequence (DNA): TGTGCCAGCAGCGAATCCGGGACAGATAACACTGAAGCTTTCTTT.

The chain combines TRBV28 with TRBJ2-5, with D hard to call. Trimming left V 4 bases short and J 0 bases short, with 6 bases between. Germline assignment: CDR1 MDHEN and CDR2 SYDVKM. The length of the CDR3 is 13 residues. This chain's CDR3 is CASSSPYQETQYF. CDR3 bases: TGTGCCAGCAGTTCTCCCTACCAAGAGACCCAGTACTTC.

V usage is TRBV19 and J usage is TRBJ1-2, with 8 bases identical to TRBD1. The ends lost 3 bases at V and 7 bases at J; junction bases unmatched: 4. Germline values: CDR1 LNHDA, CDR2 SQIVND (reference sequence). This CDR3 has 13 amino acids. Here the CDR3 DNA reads TGTGCCAGTAGTATGGGGACAGGATTTGGCTACACCTTC. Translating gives CASSMGTGFGYTF.

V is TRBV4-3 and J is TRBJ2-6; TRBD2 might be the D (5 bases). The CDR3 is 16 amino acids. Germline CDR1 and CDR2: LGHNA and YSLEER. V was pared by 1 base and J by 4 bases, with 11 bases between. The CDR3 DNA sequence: TGCGCCAGCAGCCAAGGAGCGGCGACGGGGGCCAACGTCCTGACTTTC. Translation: CASSQGAATGANVLTF.

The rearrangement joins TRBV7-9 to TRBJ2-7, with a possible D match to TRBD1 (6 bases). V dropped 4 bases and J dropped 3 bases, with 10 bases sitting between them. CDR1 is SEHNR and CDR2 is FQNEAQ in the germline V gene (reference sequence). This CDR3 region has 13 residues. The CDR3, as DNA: TGTGCCAGCAGCTCGGGACACCTCTACGAGCAGTACTTC. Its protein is CASSSGHLYEQYF.

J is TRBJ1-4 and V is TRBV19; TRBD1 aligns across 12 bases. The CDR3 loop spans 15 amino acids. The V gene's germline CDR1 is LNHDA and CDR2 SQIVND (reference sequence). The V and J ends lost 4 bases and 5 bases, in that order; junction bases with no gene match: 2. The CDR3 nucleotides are TGTGCCAGTAGTAGGGACAGGGGGCGGAATGAAAAACTGTTTTTT. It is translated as CASSRDRGRNEKLFF.

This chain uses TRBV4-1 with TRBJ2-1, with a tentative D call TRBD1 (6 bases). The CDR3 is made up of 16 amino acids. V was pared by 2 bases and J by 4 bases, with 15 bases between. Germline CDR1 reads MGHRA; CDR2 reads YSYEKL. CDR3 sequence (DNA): TGCGCCAGCAGCCAATCTCAGGGGTCTGGGTACAATGAGCAGTTCTTC. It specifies CASSQSQGSGYNEQFF.

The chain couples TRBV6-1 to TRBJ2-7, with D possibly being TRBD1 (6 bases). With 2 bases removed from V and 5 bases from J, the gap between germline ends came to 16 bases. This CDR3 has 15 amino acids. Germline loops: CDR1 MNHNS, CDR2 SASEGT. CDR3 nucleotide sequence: TGTGCCAGCAGTGAAAACCAGGGGAGTCCGGACGAGCAGTACTTC. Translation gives CASSENQGSPDEQYF.

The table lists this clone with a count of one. The DNA of the CDR3 is TGTGCCAGCAATGTCTGGGCAGGAGAGGGCACTGAAGCTTTCTTT. It encodes CASNVWAGEGTEAFF. The V and J genes are TRBV6-5 and TRBJ1-1; D is uncertain. The CDR3 extends over 15 amino acids. Germline V lookup: CDR1 MNHEY, CDR2 SVGAGI. V lost 7 bases and J lost 4, with 19 bases in between.

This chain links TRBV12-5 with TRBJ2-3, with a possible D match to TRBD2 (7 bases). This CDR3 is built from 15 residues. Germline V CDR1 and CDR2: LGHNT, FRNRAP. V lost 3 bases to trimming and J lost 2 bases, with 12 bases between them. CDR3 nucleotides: TGTGCTAGTGGTTTAGGGGGGGGCGTCACAGATACGCAGTATTTT. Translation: CASGLGGGVTDTQYF.

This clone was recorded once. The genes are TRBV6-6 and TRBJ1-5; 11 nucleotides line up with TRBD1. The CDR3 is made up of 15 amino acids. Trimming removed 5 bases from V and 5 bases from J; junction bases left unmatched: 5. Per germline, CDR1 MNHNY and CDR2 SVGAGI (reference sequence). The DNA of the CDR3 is TGTGCCAGCAGTACAGGACAGGGGGCTTATCAGCCCCAGCATTTT. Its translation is CASSTGQGAYQPQHF.

Written as DNA, the CDR3 is TGTGCCAGCAGCTCTCGGACAGGTGAGAGAACTGAAGCTTTCTTT. Its translation is CASSSRTGERTEAFF. The chain carries TRBV13 and TRBJ1-1; 7 bases agree with TRBD1. With V trimmed by 4 bases and J by 5 bases, 10 bases remained unmatched. In germline, CDR1 is PRHDT, CDR2 FYEKMQ (reference sequence). The CDR3 has 15 amino acids. Drawing the rest from reference TRBV13 and TRBJ1-1, the complete variable domain is AAGVIQSPRHLIKEKRETATLKCYPIPRHDTVYWYQQGPGQDPQFLISFYEKMQSDKGSIPDRFSAQQFSDYHSELNMSSLELGDSALYFCASSSRTGERTEAFFGQGTRLTVV.

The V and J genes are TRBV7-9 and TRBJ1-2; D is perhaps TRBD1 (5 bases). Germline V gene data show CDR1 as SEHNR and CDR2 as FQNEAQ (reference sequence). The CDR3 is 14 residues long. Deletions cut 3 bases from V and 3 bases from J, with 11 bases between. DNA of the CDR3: TGTGCCAGCAGCTTGGGAACGGGGGACTATGGCTACACCTTC. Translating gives CASSLGTGDYGYTF. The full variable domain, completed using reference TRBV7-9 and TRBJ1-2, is DTGVSQNPRHKITKRGQNVTFRCDPISEHNRLYWYRQTLGQGPEFLTYFQNEAQLEKSRLLSDRFSAERPKGSFSTLEIQRTEQGDSAMYLCASSLGTGDYGYTFGSGTRLTVV.

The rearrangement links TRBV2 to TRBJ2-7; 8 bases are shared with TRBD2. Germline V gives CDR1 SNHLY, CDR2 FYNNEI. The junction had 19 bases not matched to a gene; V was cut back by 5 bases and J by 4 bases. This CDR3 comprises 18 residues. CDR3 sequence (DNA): TGTGCCAGCAGTCAAGGGCGGGGGGCCGTCCATGGGATTTACGAGCAGTACTTC. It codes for CASSQGRGAVHGIYEQYF.

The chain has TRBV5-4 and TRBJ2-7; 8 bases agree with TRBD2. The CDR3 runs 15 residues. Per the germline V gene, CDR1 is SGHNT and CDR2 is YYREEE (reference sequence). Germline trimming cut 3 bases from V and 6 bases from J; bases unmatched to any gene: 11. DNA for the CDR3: TGTGCCAGCAGCTCCTGGAGCGGGGGTGCTTTCGAGCAGTACTTC. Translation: CASSSWSGGAFEQYF.

The CDR3 nucleotides are TGTGCCAGCAGTTATCCACGGACAGGGGAGGTTAATGAGCAGTTCTTC. It translates to CASSYPRTGEVNEQFF. The chain combines TRBV6-9 with TRBJ2-1; TRBD1 agrees at 9 bases. Germline V CDR1 and CDR2: MNHGY, SVAAGI. The CDR3 sequence is 16 residues long. After removal of 2 bases from V and 7 bases from J, the junction contained 9 bases not matched to a gene.

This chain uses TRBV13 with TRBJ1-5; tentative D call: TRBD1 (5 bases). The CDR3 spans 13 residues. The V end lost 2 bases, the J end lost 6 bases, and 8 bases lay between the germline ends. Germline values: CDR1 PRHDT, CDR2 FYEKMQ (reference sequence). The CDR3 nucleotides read TGTGCCAGCAGCTTACGGGGGGGTCAGCCCCAGCATTTT. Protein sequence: CASSLRGGQPQHF.

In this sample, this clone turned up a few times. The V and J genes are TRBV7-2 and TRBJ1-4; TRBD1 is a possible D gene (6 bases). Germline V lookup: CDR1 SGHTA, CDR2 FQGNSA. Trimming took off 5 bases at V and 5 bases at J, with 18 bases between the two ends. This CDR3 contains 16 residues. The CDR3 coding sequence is TGTGCCAGCAGCAGACCTCCGGACAGTCAAAATGAAAAACTGTTTTTT. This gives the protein CASSRPPDSQNEKLFF.

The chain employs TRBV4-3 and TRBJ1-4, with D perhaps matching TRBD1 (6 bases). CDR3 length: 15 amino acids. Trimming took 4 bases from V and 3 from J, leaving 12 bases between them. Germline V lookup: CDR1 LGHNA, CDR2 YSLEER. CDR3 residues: CASSLRGGANEKLFF. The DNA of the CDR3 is TGCGCCAGCAGCCTGAGGGGGGGAGCTAATGAAAAACTGTTTTTT.

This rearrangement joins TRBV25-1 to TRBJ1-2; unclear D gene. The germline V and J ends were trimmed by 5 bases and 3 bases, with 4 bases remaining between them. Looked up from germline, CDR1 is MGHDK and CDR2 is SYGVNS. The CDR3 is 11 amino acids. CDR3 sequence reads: CASSRYYGYTF. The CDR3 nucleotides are TGTGCCAGCAGTCGGTACTATGGCTACACCTTC.

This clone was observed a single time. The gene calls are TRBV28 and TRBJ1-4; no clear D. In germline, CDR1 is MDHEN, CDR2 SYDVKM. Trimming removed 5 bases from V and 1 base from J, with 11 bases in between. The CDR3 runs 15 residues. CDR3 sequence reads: CASSPLRLTNEKLFF. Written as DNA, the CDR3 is TGTGCCAGCAGTCCCCTCAGGTTAACTAATGAAAAACTGTTTTTT.

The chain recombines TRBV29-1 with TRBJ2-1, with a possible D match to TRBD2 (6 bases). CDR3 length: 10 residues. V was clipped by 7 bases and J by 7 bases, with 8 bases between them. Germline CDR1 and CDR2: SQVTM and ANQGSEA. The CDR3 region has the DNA TGCAGCGCCGGGGGAAATGAGCAGTTCTTC. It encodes CSAGGNEQFF.

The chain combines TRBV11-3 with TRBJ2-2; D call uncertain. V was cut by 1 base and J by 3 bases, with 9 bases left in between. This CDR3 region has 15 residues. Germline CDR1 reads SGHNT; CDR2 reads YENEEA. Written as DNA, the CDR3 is TGTGCCAGCAGCTTAGGGAGCCATCACACCGGGGAGCTGTTTTTT. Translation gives CASSLGSHHTGELFF.

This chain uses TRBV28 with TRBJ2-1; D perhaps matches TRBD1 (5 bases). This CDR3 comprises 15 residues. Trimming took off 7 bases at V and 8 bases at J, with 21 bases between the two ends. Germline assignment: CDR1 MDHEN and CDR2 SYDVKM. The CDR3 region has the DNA TGTGCCAGCAATATTGGGCAGGGTAGTAAGGATGAGCAGTTCTTC. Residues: CASNIGQGSKDEQFF.